Shown below are 25 T cell receptor beta chains from a single sample sequenced in a study of patients and donors after allogeneic stem cell transplantation. TCRdb re-called the RT-PCR reads with MiXCR, one entry per CDR3 protein. This sample has some 30,000 distinct CDR3 sequences, with 37% found just once. The sequencing sample was made of blood, either unsorted or a sorted T cell fraction (not recorded which). The receptors were gathered from a human donor who was either an allogeneic HSCT recipient or a stem cell or donor lymphocyte infusion donor (not recorded which). It is not recorded whose cells these are; they may come from a transplant donor.

This clonotype was picked up a small number of times. This chain uses TRBV12-3 or TRBV12-4 with TRBJ2-7; 7 nucleotides align to TRBD1. The V segment lost 4 bases and the J segment 6 bases; nucleotides outside the gene matches: 9. The CDR3 runs 14 residues. The CDR3 DNA reads as TGTGCCAGCAGTTCGAGACAGGGAATTAGCGAGCAGTACTTC. Translating it yields CASSSRQGISEQYF.

The chain links TRBV15 to TRBJ1-1, with D perhaps matching TRBD1 (6 bases). The CDR3 spans 14 residues. Trimming stripped 0 bases from V and 4 bases from J, with 9 bases between. Per the germline V gene, CDR1 is LNHNV and CDR2 is YYDKDF (reference sequence). The CDR3 reads CATSRDPRGTEAFF. For the CDR3, the DNA is TGTGCCACCAGCAGAGATCCCAGGGGCACTGAAGCTTTCTTT.

This clonotype has ten or more counts. The chain is built from TRBV29-1 and TRBJ1-1, with TRBD1 matching over 8 bases. The germline gives CDR1 SQVTM, CDR2 ANQGSEA. The CDR3 has 13 residues. V was pared by 7 bases and J by 3 bases, with 7 bases of the junction left unmatched. The CDR3 coding sequence is TGCAGCGCTACGGACAGGGCGGACACTGAAGCTTTCTTT. Its protein is CSATDRADTEAFF. The whole variable domain, filled in from reference TRBV29-1 and TRBJ1-1, reads SAVISQKPSRDICQRGTSLTIQCQVDSQVTMMFWYRQQPGQSLTLIATANQGSEATYESGFVIDKFPISRPNLTFSTLTVSNMSPEDSSIYLCSATDRADTEAFFGQGTRLTVV.

In its sample, this clonotype was seen a few times. The chain employs TRBV3-1 and TRBJ2-5; 9 nucleotides line up with TRBD2. From germline, CDR1 is LGHDT and CDR2 YNNKEL (reference sequence). Losses at the gene ends were 1 base for V and 4 bases for J; bases not matched to a gene: 4. The CDR3 loop spans 15 amino acids. The CDR3, as DNA: TGTGCCAGCAGCCAAGTGGGTAGCGGGGGAGAGACCCAGTACTTC. The encoded protein is CASSQVGSGGETQYF.

This clonotype was picked up a small number of times. The chain recombines TRBV7-3 with TRBJ2-1; 10 bases are a match to TRBD2. Germline loops: CDR1 SGHTA, CDR2 FQGTGA. Trimming removed 1 base from V and 8 bases from J; junction bases left unmatched: 8. The CDR3 runs 16 residues. CDR3 sequence: CASSLKGLAGDHEQFF. The CDR3 bases are TGTGCCAGCAGCTTAAAGGGTCTAGCGGGAGACCATGAGCAGTTCTTC.

This clonotype was seen at least ten times. The chain joins TRBV4-2 to TRBJ2-2, with D tentatively TRBD1 or TRBD2 (5 bases each). Germline V CDR1 and CDR2: LGHNA, YNFKEQ. This CDR3 contains 15 residues. V was trimmed by 1 base and J by 5 bases, leaving 11 bases between them. The CDR3 protein is CASSQGGRETGELFF. The CDR3 coding sequence is TGTGCCAGCAGCCAAGGGGGCCGGGAAACCGGGGAGCTGTTTTTT.

There are a few counts of this clonotype. The chain carries TRBV7-9 and TRBJ2-3, with TRBD2 identical over 8 bases. J was trimmed by 5 bases and V by 8 bases; bases with no gene match: 15. In germline, CDR1 is SEHNR, CDR2 FQNEAQ (reference sequence). This CDR3 comprises 16 residues. CDR3 in amino acids: CASEIYAGGGGDTQYF. As DNA, the CDR3 is TGTGCCAGCGAGATTTACGCGGGAGGAGGGGGAGATACGCAGTATTTT.

This chain connects TRBV7-9 to TRBJ2-5; possibly TRBD1 for D (6 bases). The CDR3 loop spans 13 amino acids. V was pared by 6 bases and J by 5 bases, with 13 bases between. Germline CDR1 reads SEHNR; CDR2 reads FQNEAQ (reference sequence). The CDR3, as DNA: TGTGCCAGCAGGCCTACAGGGACGGAGACCCAGTACTTC. Protein: CASRPTGTETQYF.

V is TRBV5-1 and J is TRBJ2-3; no clear D gene. Germline-derived CDR1 and CDR2 are SGHRS and YFSETQ. Trimming took off 3 bases at V and 3 bases at J, with 14 bases between the two ends. The CDR3 covers 15 residues. CDR3 sequence reads: CASSYSLSLTDTQYF. CDR3 nucleotide sequence: TGCGCCAGCAGCTACTCTCTGAGTCTTACAGATACGCAGTATTTT. The whole variable domain, filled in from reference TRBV5-1 and TRBJ2-3, reads KAGVTQTPRYLIKTRGQQVTLSCSPISGHRSVSWYQQTPGQGLQFLFEYFSETQRNKGNFPGRFSGRQFSNSRSEMNVSTLELGDSALYLCASSYSLSLTDTQYFGPGTRLTVL.

The count of this clonotype is one. The gene calls are TRBV6-6 and TRBJ1-1; D remains ambiguous. V lost 2 bases and J lost 1, with 8 bases in between. There are 14 residues in the CDR3. The germline V gene encodes CDR1 MNHNY and CDR2 SVGAGI (reference sequence). The CDR3 DNA sequence: TGTGCCAGCAGTTACGTCTCACCGAACACTGAAGCTTTCTTT. Encoded protein: CASSYVSPNTEAFF.

This clonotype was observed at least ten times. V usage is TRBV29-1 and J usage is TRBJ2-1; perhaps TRBD2 as D (5 bases). Germline V gives CDR1 SQVTM, CDR2 ANQGSEA. V lost 0 bases to trimming and J lost 14 bases, with 14 bases between them. The CDR3 extends over 12 amino acids. The CDR3 coding sequence is TGCAGCGTTGAAGAATTAGCGCAGAGGAAGTTCTTC. Translated, it gives CSVEELAQRKFF.

By sample share, this clonotype is medium-sized. V gene TRBV10-3 combines with J gene TRBJ1-5; D unclear. Between the trimmed V and J ends, which lost 0 bases and 5 bases, there was a span of 5 bases. The germline V gene encodes CDR1 ENHRY and CDR2 SYGVKD. The length of the CDR3 is 13 residues. CDR3 region: CAISESRDQPQHF. DNA for the CDR3: TGTGCCATCAGTGAGTCGCGGGATCAGCCCCAGCATTTT.

This rearrangement joins TRBV20-1 to TRBJ2-2; 7 bases are a match to TRBD1. This CDR3 has 15 amino acids. Trimming at V came to 3 bases and at J to 0 bases, leaving 4 bases not matched to a gene. CDR1 and CDR2 from the germline V gene are DFQATT and SNEGSKA (reference sequence). The CDR3 spells CSARGDRTNTGELFF. The DNA of the CDR3 is TGCAGTGCTAGGGGGGACAGAACGAACACCGGGGAGCTGTTTTTT.

This clonotype occurred a few times. The chain is built from TRBV9 and TRBJ1-6; D not certain. Trimming removed 3 bases from V and 10 bases from J, with 11 bases in between. The CDR3 consists of 13 residues. Germline V gene lookup returns CDR1 SGDLS and CDR2 YYNGEE. CDR3: CASSALFSSPLHF. DNA for the CDR3: TGTGCCAGCAGCGCCCTATTTTCGTCACCCCTCCACTTT. Drawing the rest from reference TRBV9 and TRBJ1-6, the complete variable domain is DSGVTQTPKHLITATGQRVTLRCSPRSGDLSVYWYQQSLDQGLQFLIQYYNGEERAKGNILERFSAQQFPDLHSELNLSSLELGDSALYFCASSALFSSPLHFGNGTRLTVT.

There are a few counts of this clonotype. The V and J genes are TRBV27 and TRBJ2-1, with no clear D. This CDR3 has 18 amino acids. Trimming removed 4 bases from V and 5 bases from J, with 24 bases in between. CDR1 is MNHEY, CDR2 SMNVEV, per germline (reference sequence). The CDR3 DNA reads TGTGCCAGCAGTTACAACCACTTAGTTGTGCGAATCAACAATGAGCAGTTCTTC. Amino acid sequence: CASSYNHLVVRINNEQFF.

V gene TRBV4-3 combines with J gene TRBJ2-1, with TRBD2 matching over 11 bases. Germline lookup yields CDR1 LGHNA and CDR2 YSLEER. The CDR3 spans 15 residues. Trimming cost V 6 bases and J 5 bases; bases outside gene matches: 6. The chain's CDR3 is CASSRGTSGNNEQFF. In DNA, the CDR3 is TGCGCCAGCAGTCGTGGGACTAGCGGAAACAATGAGCAGTTCTTC.

This clonotype was seen a few times. The rearrangement uses TRBV6-2 or TRBV6-3 and TRBJ1-2; 7 nucleotides line up with TRBD1. Germline lookup yields CDR1 MNHEY and CDR2 SVGEGT. V lost 6 bases to trimming and J lost 4 bases; unmatched junction nucleotides: 8. This CDR3 has 14 amino acids. The CDR3 region has the DNA TGTGCCAGCAGAAACGGGACAGCGAGCTATGGCTACACCTTC. It yields the protein CASRNGTASYGYTF.

This clonotype came up a few times. V gene TRBV24-1 combines with J gene TRBJ2-7; D is uncertain. V dropped 10 bases and J dropped 0 bases, with 3 bases sitting between them. From germline, CDR1 is KGHDR and CDR2 SFDVKD. CDR3 size: 10 residues. CDR3 coding DNA: TGTGCCACGGCCTCCTACGAGCAGTACGTC. It translates to CATASYEQYV.

The chain combines TRBV7-9 with TRBJ2-7, with TRBD1 identical over 8 bases. Unmatched junction bases numbered 7, after V lost 5 bases and J lost 7 bases. The germline V gene encodes CDR1 SEHNR and CDR2 FQNEAQ (reference sequence). This CDR3 region has 13 residues. The CDR3 spells CASSGPQGGEQYV. DNA of the CDR3: TGTGCCAGCAGCGGTCCACAGGGGGGTGAGCAGTACGTC.

The genes are TRBV24-1 and TRBJ2-2; perhaps D is TRBD1 or TRBD2 (5 bases each). The CDR3 covers 16 residues. V was clipped by 0 bases and J by 3 bases, with 10 bases between them. CDR1 is KGHDR, CDR2 SFDVKD, per germline. The DNA for the CDR3 is TGTGCCACCAGTGATTTGTGGGGGTCGGACACCGGGGAGCTGTTTTTT. Translated, it gives CATSDLWGSDTGELFF.

This clonotype was observed a few times. The chain links TRBV19 to TRBJ1-1; the D is unclear. The CDR3 has 10 amino acids. Germline V gives CDR1 LNHDA, CDR2 SQIVND (reference sequence). V was cut by 6 bases and J by 6 bases, with 5 bases left in between. The CDR3 DNA reads TGTGCCAGTAGCGGACCTGAAGCTTTCTTT. It yields the protein CASSGPEAFF. The complete variable domain, with remaining parts taken from reference TRBV19 and TRBJ1-1, reads DGGITQSPKYLFRKEGQNVTLSCEQNLNHDAMYWYRQDPGQGLRLIYYSQIVNDFQKGDIAEGYSVSREKKESFPLTVTSAQKNPTAFYLCASSGPEAFFGQGTRLTVV.

This clonotype was detected a few times. The rearrangement joins TRBV7-9 to TRBJ1-5; D gene ambiguous. The CDR3 extends over 14 amino acids. Trimming took 1 base from V and 4 from J, leaving 8 bases between them. Germline values: CDR1 SEHNR, CDR2 FQNEAQ (reference sequence). The CDR3 here is CASSLGNSNQPQHF. CDR3 coding DNA: TGTGCCAGCAGCTTAGGGAACTCAAATCAGCCCCAGCATTTT.

The rearrangement uses TRBV6-5 and TRBJ2-5; the D gene is possibly TRBD1 (5 bases). CDR1 MNHEY and CDR2 SVGAGI come from the germline V gene. V lost 8 bases to trimming and J lost 1 base, with 11 bases between them. The CDR3 runs to 13 residues. CDR3 nucleotide sequence: TGTGCCAGCCATAGGGGTCCCCAAGAGACCCAGTACTTC. Its protein is CASHRGPQETQYF.

The J gene is TRBJ2-5, the V gene TRBV6-6; no definite D call. CDR3 length: 14 amino acids. Germline assignment: CDR1 MNHNY and CDR2 SVGAGI (reference sequence). Trimming took 0 bases from V and 5 from J, leaving 10 bases between them. The CDR3 sequence: CASSYSSGFETQYF. The CDR3 DNA reads as TGTGCCAGCAGTTACTCGAGTGGATTCGAGACCCAGTACTTC.

The chain joins TRBV29-1 to TRBJ1-1, with a possible D match to TRBD1 (6 bases). The CDR3 length is 13 residues. Trimming removed 6 bases from V and 0 bases from J, with 11 bases in between. Per germline, CDR1 SQVTM and CDR2 ANQGSEA. The CDR3 reads CSVAGQLNTEAFF. The CDR3 coding sequence is TGCAGCGTCGCCGGACAGCTGAACACTGAAGCTTTCTTT.